This TCR beta chain appears in the sequencing data of a study of shared clonotypes between healthy human individuals. Overall study: Two female and a few male donors aged 18 to 49 were enrolled.

Terminally differentiated effector memory CD45RA+ cells were excluded from the naive CD8 cells, which were CD45RO-negative and positively selected for CCR7. Study donors comprised healthy, HIV-negative adults devoid of recent acute infection or vaccination. Donors were Caucasian adults residing in Nashville, Tennessee, USA. Looked up from germline, CDR1 is SGHTA and CDR2 is FQGTGA. V lost 6 bases and J 4 bases, leaving 18 bases between the germline ends. This CDR3 spans 15 amino acids. The method was immunoSEQ multiplex PCR; TCRdb's version includes in-frame clones alone and lacks a portion of them. The profile covers approximately 2,200,000 clones, with about 92% appearing a single time and around 1.7% taken by the ten largest.

The chain combines TRBV7-3 with TRBJ2-5; the D gene could be TRBD1 or TRBD2 (6 bases each). This clonotype was sampled from a young man in good health. Some clones in this sample may be carry-over from other donors' samples. Sequenced input: naive CD8+ T cells from PBMCs. This CDR3 reads CASSIIRGPRETQYF. CDR3 nucleotide sequence: TGTGCCAGCAGTATTATCCGGGGGCCCCGAGAGACCCAGTACTTC. The complete variable domain, with remaining parts taken from reference TRBV7-3 and TRBJ2-5, reads GAGVSQTPSNKVTEKGKYVELRCDPISGHTALYWYRQSLGQGPEFLIYFQGTGAADDSGLPNDRFFAVRPEGSVSTLKIQRTERGDSAVYLCASSIIRGPRETQYFGPGTRLLVL.